This passage covers 15 T cell receptor beta chains from one sample sequenced in a study of CD8 T cells in ankylosing spondylitis. Overall study results and limits: One TCR beta motif, made up of about 8 highly homologous variants, appeared characteristic of ankylosing spondylitis blood.

These receptors have no identified antigens. TCRdb processed the 5' RACE reads anew with MiXCR; each CDR3 protein has one entry. The sample yields roughly 440,000 distinct CDR3 sequences, about 15% seen once. Sequencing used blood, either unsorted or a sorted T cell fraction (not recorded which). The source of these receptors is a male donor with ankylosing spondylitis.

The chain links TRBV4-2 to TRBJ2-1; TRBD2 agrees at 11 bases. V lost 1 base, J lost 9 bases, and 5 bases stayed unmatched. In germline, CDR1 is LGHNA, CDR2 YNFKEQ. The CDR3 has 15 amino acids. This chain's CDR3 is CASSQVLAGVLEQFF. In DNA, the CDR3 is TGTGCCAGCAGCCAAGTACTAGCGGGAGTACTTGAGCAGTTCTTC.

The CDR3 is CASSVGSSSYNEQFF. The CDR3, as DNA: TGTGCCAGCAGCGTAGGGTCAAGCTCCTACAATGAGCAGTTCTTC. This chain joins TRBV9 and TRBJ2-1; D call uncertain. The CDR3 contains 15 residues. CDR1 is SGDLS, CDR2 YYNGEE, per germline. The V and J ends lost 0 bases and 0 bases respectively, with 7 bases between them.

J is TRBJ2-7 and V is TRBV6-5, with a possible D match to TRBD2 (6 bases). Germline-derived CDR1 and CDR2 are MNHEY and SVGAGI. Trimming removed 7 bases at V and 5 bases at J, with 12 bases between. The CDR3 consists of 12 residues. CDR3 loop: CASTGRENEQYF. CDR3 in DNA: TGTGCCAGCACTGGACGGGAGAACGAGCAGTACTTC.

The rearrangement uses TRBV15 and TRBJ2-5, with TRBD1 identical over 7 bases. The length of the CDR3 is 15 residues. Germline V CDR1 and CDR2: LNHNV, YYDKDF (reference sequence). V shed 1 base and J 2 bases; nucleotides not matched to a gene: 4. For the CDR3, the DNA is TGTGCCACCAGCAGAGTTGGGACAGCTCAAGAGACCCAGTACTTC. Translated, it gives CATSRVGTAQETQYF.

This clonotype has just a few counts. The CDR3 sequence is CATSRALNEQFF. In DNA form, the CDR3 reads TGTGCCACCAGCAGAGCTCTCAATGAGCAGTTCTTC. This chain links TRBV15 with TRBJ2-1; D is ambiguous. The ends were cut back, 1 base at V and 6 bases at J, with 4 bases in the middle. CDR3 length: 12 residues. CDR1 LNHNV and CDR2 YYDKDF come from the germline V gene (reference sequence).

The gene calls are TRBV4-1 and TRBJ1-2, with TRBD1 as a possible D gene (5 bases). V lost 1 base to trimming and J lost 7 bases, with 16 bases between them. The CDR3 is 15 amino acids. The V gene's germline CDR1 is MGHRA and CDR2 YSYEKL. The CDR3 region has the DNA TGCGCCAGCAGCCAAGGGGCGGGGCGCCAAGGTGGCTACACCTTC. Translated: CASSQGAGRQGGYTF.

This clonotype was seen only a few times. The chain recombines TRBV7-6 with TRBJ1-1; TRBD1 is a possible D gene (6 bases). The V end was cut by 5 bases, the J end by 0 bases, with 13 bases between. The CDR3 has 15 amino acids. The germline CDR1 and CDR2 sequences are SGHVS and FNYEAQ. The CDR3 spells CASSAPGVMNTEAFF. The DNA of the CDR3 is TGTGCCAGCAGCGCCCCAGGGGTCATGAACACTGAAGCTTTCTTT.

The rearrangement joins TRBV20-1 to TRBJ2-5; D is ambiguous. This CDR3 contains 10 residues. Trimming left V 5 bases short and J 7 bases short, with 8 bases between. The germline CDR1 and CDR2 sequences are DFQATT and SNEGSKA (reference sequence). CDR3 coding DNA: TGCAGTGCTGTGTACGCGACCCAGTACTTC. Translating gives CSAVYATQYF.

The chain employs TRBV5-4 and TRBJ2-2; TRBD2 matches at 7 bases. V shed 0 bases, J shed 7 bases, and the junction held 6 bases outside the gene matches. This CDR3 has 15 residues. The germline gives CDR1 SGHNT, CDR2 YYREEE (reference sequence). Here the CDR3 reads CASSLAAGRGGELFF. The CDR3 DNA reads as TGTGCCAGCAGCTTGGCGGCAGGGAGGGGCGGGGAGCTGTTTTTT.

This clonotype was observed a handful of times. The gene calls are TRBV20-1 and TRBJ1-3, with D tentatively TRBD1 (5 bases). The CDR3 contains 16 residues. CDR1 is DFQATT and CDR2 is SNEGSKA in the germline V gene (reference sequence). Trimming stripped 6 bases from V and 0 bases from J, with 18 bases between. The CDR3 coding sequence is TGCAGTGCCTCCCCTCCCGGGGGGGTCTCTGGAAACACCATATATTTT. This encodes CSASPPGGVSGNTIYF.

Ten or more counts support this clonotype. This chain joins TRBV5-5 and TRBJ1-1, with no clear D. This CDR3 comprises 12 residues. Trimming took 0 bases from V and 8 from J, leaving 8 bases between them. Germline lookup yields CDR1 SGHKS and CDR2 YYEKEE (reference sequence). DNA for the CDR3: TGTGCCAGCAGCTTGGTTGGTATGGAAGCTTTCTTT. Translating gives CASSLVGMEAFF.

Only a few counts were recorded for this clonotype. The rearrangement joins TRBV29-1 to TRBJ1-2; 11 bases are shared with TRBD1. The CDR3 covers 14 residues. V lost 3 bases to trimming and J lost 5 bases; unmatched junction nucleotides: 5. Germline CDR1 reads SQVTM; CDR2 reads ANQGSEA. The chain's CDR3 is CSVEGTGGGYGYTF. The CDR3 region has the DNA TGCAGCGTTGAGGGGACAGGGGGTGGATATGGCTACACCTTC.

The chain is built from TRBV5-1 and TRBJ2-7; TRBD1 is a possible D gene (6 bases). This CDR3 is 11 amino acids long. From germline, CDR1 is SGHRS and CDR2 YFSETQ. Trimming took 6 bases from V and 4 from J, leaving 8 bases between them. The CDR3 coding sequence is TGCGCCAGCACCCAGGGGTACGAGCAGTACTTC. Translation: CASTQGYEQYF.

The rearrangement joins TRBV10-3 to TRBJ2-3; either TRBD1 or TRBD2 may fit D (6 bases each). The V end lost 6 bases, the J end lost 2 bases, and 12 bases lay between the germline ends. Germline-derived CDR1 and CDR2 are ENHRY and SYGVKD. This CDR3 contains 14 residues. CDR3 amino acids: CAIRGGLPTDTQYF. In nucleotides, the CDR3 is TGTGCCATCAGGGGGGGCCTTCCCACAGATACGCAGTATTTT.

This clonotype turned up a few times. This sequence joins TRBV3-1 and TRBJ2-5; 7 bases agree with TRBD2. The CDR3 runs 13 residues. V shed 5 bases and J 4 bases; nucleotides not matched to a gene: 4. Germline V gene data show CDR1 as LGHDT and CDR2 as YNNKEL (reference sequence). The CDR3: CASSWEGVETQYF. For the CDR3, the DNA is TGTGCCAGCAGCTGGGAGGGTGTAGAGACCCAGTACTTC.